This TCR beta chain was sequenced for a study of blood T cells in healthy people across ages. Looking at the study overall: About one barcoded beta molecule per two T cells came from capture by template switching. Findings of the study overall: When one million T cells were used, diversity estimates were thought to be underestimates.

The CDR3 has 12 amino acids. CDR1 LGHDT and CDR2 YNNKEL come from the germline V gene (reference sequence). V was cut by 1 base and J by 12 bases, with 10 bases left in between. The use of a sample-barcoded 5' primer and a J-beta primer mix characterized a second PCR of roughly 6 to 11 cycles. TCRdb reprocessed the 5' RACE reads via MiXCR and lists one record per CDR3 protein. The table records about 970,000 distinct CDR3 sequences, approximately 50% of them present only once. As to this clonotype: What it recognizes is unknown.

Those donating, healthy Caucasian individuals from Russia, were aged roughly 6 to 100. Whenever a sample was processed, at least 7 million PBMCs were isolated. This receptor was obtained from a woman aged 55-75 years in good health. The rearrangement uses TRBV3-1 and TRBJ2-1; TRBD1 or TRBD2 may be the D gene (5 bases each). The sample was blood. Written as DNA, the CDR3 is TGTGCCAGCAGCCAAGGGGGGATGGCGCAGTTCTTC. It codes for CASSQGGMAQFF.